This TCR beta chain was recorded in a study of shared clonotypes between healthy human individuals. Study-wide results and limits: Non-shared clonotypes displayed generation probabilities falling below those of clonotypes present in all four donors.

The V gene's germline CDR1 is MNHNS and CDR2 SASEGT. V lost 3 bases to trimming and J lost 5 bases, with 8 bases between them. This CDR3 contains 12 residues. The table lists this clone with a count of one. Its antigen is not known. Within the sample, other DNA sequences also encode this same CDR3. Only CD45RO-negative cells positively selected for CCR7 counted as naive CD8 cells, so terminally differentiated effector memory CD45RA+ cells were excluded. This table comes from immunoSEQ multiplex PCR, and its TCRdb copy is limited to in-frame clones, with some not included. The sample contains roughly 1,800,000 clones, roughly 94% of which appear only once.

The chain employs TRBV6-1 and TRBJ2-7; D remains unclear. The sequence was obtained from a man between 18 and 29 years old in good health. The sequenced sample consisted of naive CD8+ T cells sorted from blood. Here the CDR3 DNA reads TGTGCCAGCAGTGATGGGCGGAACGAGCAGTACTTC. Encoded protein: CASSDGRNEQYF.